What follows are 14 T cell receptor beta chains derived from one specimen sequenced in a study of T cells expressing NK-cell markers. TCRdb re-called the 5' RACE reads, yielding one record per CDR3 amino acid sequence without DNA. Its table records about 390,000 distinct CDR3 sequences. Sequencing used blood T cells: a sorted CD56 or NKG2C T cell subset, CD4+ or CD8+ T cells, or bulk PBMC T cells (not recorded which). The source is a woman in her forties or fifties in good health.

V is TRBV12-3 or TRBV12-4 and J is TRBJ2-3; without DNA, the TCRdb call of TRBD2 cannot be checked. CDR3 length: 16 amino acids. CDR3 region: CASSAPWSGRPDTQYF.

The V and J genes are TRBV20-1 and TRBJ2-1; the TRBD1 assignment by TCRdb is unverifiable without DNA. This CDR3 region has 14 residues. Germline V gene lookup returns CDR1 DFQATT and CDR2 SNEGSKA (reference sequence). The CDR3 loop is CSATDTSSYNEQFF.

The J gene is TRBJ2-1, the V gene TRBV5-1; the D gene TCRdb calls, TRBD2, cannot be checked with no DNA. Germline values: CDR1 SGHRS, CDR2 YFSETQ. The CDR3 runs to 13 residues. The CDR3 spells CASGLAGYNEQFF.

V and J are TRBV10-3 and TRBJ2-4. The CDR3 consists of 13 residues. The germline CDR1 and CDR2 sequences are ENHRY and SYGVKD. The CDR3: CAISEEPVATQYF.

The V gene is TRBV6-6, the J gene TRBJ1-6. Germline assignment: CDR1 MNHNY and CDR2 SVGAGI (reference sequence). This CDR3 region has 15 residues. CDR3 in amino acids: CASSYSSQGGSPLHF.

The chain carries TRBV6-4 and TRBJ2-1; TCRdb reports TRBD1, a call that lacks DNA to check it against. CDR1 MRHNA and CDR2 SNTAGT come from the germline V gene. The CDR3 runs to 15 residues. The CDR3 region is CASSVDIGSYNEQFF.

The V gene is TRBV5-1, the J gene TRBJ1-2. CDR1 and CDR2 from the germline V gene are SGHRS and YFSETQ. The CDR3 consists of 13 residues. CDR3 sequence reads: CASSSSSSYGYTF. The whole variable domain, remainder taken from reference TRBV5-1 and TRBJ1-2, is KAGVTQTPRYLIKTRGQQVTLSCSPISGHRSVSWYQQTPGQGLQFLFEYFSETQRNKGNFPGRFSGRQFSNSRSEMNVSTLELGDSALYLCASSSSSSYGYTFGSGTRLTVV.

The CDR3 reads CSVEQGQAGTEAFF. V usage is TRBV29-1 and J usage is TRBJ1-1; TCRdb reports TRBD1, a call that lacks DNA to check it against. Per germline, CDR1 SQVTM and CDR2 ANQGSEA. CDR3 length equals 14 residues.

The CDR3 here is CASSLEGQAKNIQYF. This chain joins TRBV11-3 and TRBJ2-4; TCRdb designates TRBD1, a call that cannot be tested without DNA. The germline gives CDR1 SGHNT, CDR2 YENEEA. This CDR3 spans 15 amino acids.

This chain connects TRBV5-1 to TRBJ2-7. The CDR3 sequence is 14 residues long. Germline CDR1 reads SGHRS; CDR2 reads YFSETQ. The chain's CDR3 is CASRARQSSYEQYF.

The rearrangement uses TRBV12-5 and TRBJ2-7; lacking DNA, the TRBD2 call made by TCRdb goes unchecked. The germline gives CDR1 LGHNT, CDR2 FRNRAP. CDR3 length: 17 amino acids. CDR3 protein: CASGRTQRTSGTHEQYF.

The V gene is TRBV24-1, the J gene TRBJ2-1; checking the TCRdb D call of TRBD2 is not possible without DNA. Germline values: CDR1 KGHDR, CDR2 SFDVKD. The CDR3 extends over 15 amino acids. The CDR3 loop reads CATSDAPGRGDEQFF.

The V gene is TRBV12-3 or TRBV12-4, the J gene TRBJ2-1; the D call from TCRdb, TRBD2, cannot be confirmed without DNA. The length of the CDR3 is 13 residues. CDR3: CAIGLAGGYEQFF.

The chain combines TRBV12-3 or TRBV12-4 with TRBJ2-2; TCRdb picks TRBD1, but there is no DNA to check that call. This CDR3 is 15 amino acids long. The CDR3: CASREGGVARGELFF.